This T cell receptor beta chain was observed in a study of cytomegalovirus exposure and HLA in healthy donors. Findings and caveats of the study: The study put around 180 TCR beta chains on its list as cytomegalovirus-associated. Many donors shared some public TCRs, even though most TCR sequences were rare. Subsequent analysis showed first-cohort TCR clusters tending to co-occur in roughly 130 validation repertoires.

Comments on this clone: The antigen is undetermined.

TCRdb's table, derived via immunoSEQ multiplex PCR, lists solely in-frame clones and lacks some. The table shows 50,000 to 65,000 clones, with roughly 90% occurring only once. These donors were members of the roughly 120-subject validation cohort, a group separate from the approximately 670-subject first cohort. V lost 3 bases to trimming and J lost 3 bases, with 8 bases between them. Germline V lookup: CDR1 MNHNS, CDR2 SASEGT. The CDR3 consists of 13 residues. The sample taken for sequencing was PBMCs. The sequence derives from a woman aged 18-30 years in good health and CMV-seropositive. The genes are TRBV6-1 and TRBJ1-2, with D unresolved. CDR3 in DNA: TGTGCCAGCAGTGATGCCGAGTACTATGGCTACACCTTC. It translates to CASSDAEYYGYTF.